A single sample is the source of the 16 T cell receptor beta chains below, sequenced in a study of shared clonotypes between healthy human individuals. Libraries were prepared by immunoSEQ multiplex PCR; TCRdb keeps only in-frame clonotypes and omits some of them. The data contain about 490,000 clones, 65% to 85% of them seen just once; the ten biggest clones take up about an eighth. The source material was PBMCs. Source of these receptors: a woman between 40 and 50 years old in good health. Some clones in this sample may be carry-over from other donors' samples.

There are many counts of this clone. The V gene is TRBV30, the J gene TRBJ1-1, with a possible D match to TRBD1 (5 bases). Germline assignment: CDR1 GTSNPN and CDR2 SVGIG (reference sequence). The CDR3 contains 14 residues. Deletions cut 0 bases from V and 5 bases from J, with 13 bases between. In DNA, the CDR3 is TGTGCCTGGAGTGTTCGAGGGGTAGGGACTGAAGCTTTCTTT. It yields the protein CAWSVRGVGTEAFF.

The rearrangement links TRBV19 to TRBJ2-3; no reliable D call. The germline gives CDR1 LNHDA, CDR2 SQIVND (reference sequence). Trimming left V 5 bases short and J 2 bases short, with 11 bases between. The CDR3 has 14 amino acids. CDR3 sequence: CASSPLTSTDTQYF. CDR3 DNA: TGTGCCAGTAGTCCATTGACATCCACAGATACGCAGTATTTT. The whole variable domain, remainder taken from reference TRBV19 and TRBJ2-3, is DGGITQSPKYLFRKEGQNVTLSCEQNLNHDAMYWYRQDPGQGLRLIYYSQIVNDFQKGDIAEGYSVSREKKESFPLTVTSAQKNPTAFYLCASSPLTSTDTQYFGPGTRLTVL.

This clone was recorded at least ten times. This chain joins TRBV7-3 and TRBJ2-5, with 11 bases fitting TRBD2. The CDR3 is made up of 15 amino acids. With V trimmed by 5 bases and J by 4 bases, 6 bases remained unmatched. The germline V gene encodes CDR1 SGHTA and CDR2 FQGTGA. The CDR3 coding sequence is TGTGCCAGCAGCACAGGGACTAGCGGATCAGAGACCCAGTACTTC. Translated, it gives CASSTGTSGSETQYF.

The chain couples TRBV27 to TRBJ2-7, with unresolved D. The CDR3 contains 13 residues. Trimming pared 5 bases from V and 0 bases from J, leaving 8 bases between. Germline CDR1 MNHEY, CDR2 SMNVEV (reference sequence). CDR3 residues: CASSKGRSYEQYF. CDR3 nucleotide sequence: TGTGCCAGCAGTAAAGGGCGCTCCTACGAGCAGTACTTC.

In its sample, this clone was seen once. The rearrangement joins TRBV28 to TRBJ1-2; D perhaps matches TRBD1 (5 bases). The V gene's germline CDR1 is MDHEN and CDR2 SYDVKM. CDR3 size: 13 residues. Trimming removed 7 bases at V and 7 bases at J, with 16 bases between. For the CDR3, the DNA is TGTGCCAGCAACCGGGGGGGGACTGGTGGCTACACCTTC. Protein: CASNRGGTGGYTF.

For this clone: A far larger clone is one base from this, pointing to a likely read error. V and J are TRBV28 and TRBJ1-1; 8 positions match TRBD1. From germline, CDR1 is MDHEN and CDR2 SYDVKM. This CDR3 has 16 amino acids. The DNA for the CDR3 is TGTGCCATCAGTTTCGGACAGGGCTTAGATTACACTGAAGCTTTCTTT. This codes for CAISFGQGLDYTEAFF.

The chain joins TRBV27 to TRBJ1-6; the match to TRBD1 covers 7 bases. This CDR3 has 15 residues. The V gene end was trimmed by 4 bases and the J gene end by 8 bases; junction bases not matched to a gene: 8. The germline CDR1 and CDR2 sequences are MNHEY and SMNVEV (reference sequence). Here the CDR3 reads CASSSRTGVHSPLHF. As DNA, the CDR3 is TGTGCCAGCAGTTCCCGGACAGGCGTACATTCACCCCTCCACTTT.

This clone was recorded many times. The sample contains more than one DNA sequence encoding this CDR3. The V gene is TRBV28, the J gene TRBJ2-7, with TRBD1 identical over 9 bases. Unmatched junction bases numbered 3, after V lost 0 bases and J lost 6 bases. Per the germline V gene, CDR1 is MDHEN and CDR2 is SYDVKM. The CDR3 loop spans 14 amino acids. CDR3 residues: CASSLWRTGVEQYF. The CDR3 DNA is TGTGCCAGCAGTTTATGGCGGACAGGGGTCGAGCAGTACTTC.

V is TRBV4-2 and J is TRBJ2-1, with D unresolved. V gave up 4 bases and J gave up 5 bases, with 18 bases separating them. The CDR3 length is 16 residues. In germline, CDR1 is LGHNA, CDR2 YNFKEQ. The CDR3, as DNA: TGTGCCAGCAGCCGTCAGTTTCGCATTCCAAACAATGAGCAGTTCTTC. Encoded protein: CASSRQFRIPNNEQFF.

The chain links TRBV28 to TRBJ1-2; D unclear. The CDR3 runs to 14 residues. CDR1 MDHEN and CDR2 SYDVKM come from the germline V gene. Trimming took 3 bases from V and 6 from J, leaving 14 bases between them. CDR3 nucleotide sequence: TGTGCCAGCAGTTTGATGCGGGTCGCCAATGGCTACACCTTC. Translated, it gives CASSLMRVANGYTF.

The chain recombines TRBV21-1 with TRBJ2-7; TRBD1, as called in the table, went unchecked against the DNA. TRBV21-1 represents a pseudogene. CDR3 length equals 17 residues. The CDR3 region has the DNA TGTGCCAGCAGCATTAGGTTTTCGGGGACAGGGAGGGTCGAGCAGTACTTC. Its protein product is CASSIRFSGTGRVEQYF.

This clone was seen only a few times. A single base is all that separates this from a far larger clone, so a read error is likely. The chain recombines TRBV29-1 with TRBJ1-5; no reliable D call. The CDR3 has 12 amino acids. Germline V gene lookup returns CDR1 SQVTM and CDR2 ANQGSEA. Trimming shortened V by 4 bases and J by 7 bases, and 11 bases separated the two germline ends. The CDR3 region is CSVVIWQQPQHF. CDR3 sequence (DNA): TGCAGCGTTGTAATATGGCAGCAGCCCCAGCATTTT.

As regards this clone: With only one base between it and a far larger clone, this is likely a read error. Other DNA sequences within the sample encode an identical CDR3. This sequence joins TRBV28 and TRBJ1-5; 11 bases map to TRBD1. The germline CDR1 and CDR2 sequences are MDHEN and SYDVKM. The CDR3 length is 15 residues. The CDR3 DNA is TGTGCCAGCAGTTCTCGGACAGGGGGCATTCAGCCCCAGCACTTT. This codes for CASSSRTGGIQPQHF.

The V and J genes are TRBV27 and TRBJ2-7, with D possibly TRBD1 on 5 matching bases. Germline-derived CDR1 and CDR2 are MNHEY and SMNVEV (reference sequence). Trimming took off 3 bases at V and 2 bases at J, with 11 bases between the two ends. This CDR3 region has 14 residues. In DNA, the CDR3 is TGTGCCAGCAGTTTTTTTGGCAGGGCCTACGAGCAGTACTTC. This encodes CASSFFGRAYEQYF.

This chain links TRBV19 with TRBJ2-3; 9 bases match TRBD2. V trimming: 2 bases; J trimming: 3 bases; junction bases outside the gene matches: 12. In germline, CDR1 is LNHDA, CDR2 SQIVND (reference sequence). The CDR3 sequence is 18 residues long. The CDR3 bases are TGTGCCAGTAGTATAAGGGCAGGGGGTAGCGGGAGAACAGATACGCAGTATTTT. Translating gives CASSIRAGGSGRTDTQYF.

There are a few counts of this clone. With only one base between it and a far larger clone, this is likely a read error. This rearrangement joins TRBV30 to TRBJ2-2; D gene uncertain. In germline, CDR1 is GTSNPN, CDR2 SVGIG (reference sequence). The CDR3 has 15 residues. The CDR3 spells CAWSLGRVDTWELFF. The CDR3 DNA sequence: TGTGCCTGGAGTCTAGGTCGAGTTGACACCTGGGAGCTGTTTTTT.